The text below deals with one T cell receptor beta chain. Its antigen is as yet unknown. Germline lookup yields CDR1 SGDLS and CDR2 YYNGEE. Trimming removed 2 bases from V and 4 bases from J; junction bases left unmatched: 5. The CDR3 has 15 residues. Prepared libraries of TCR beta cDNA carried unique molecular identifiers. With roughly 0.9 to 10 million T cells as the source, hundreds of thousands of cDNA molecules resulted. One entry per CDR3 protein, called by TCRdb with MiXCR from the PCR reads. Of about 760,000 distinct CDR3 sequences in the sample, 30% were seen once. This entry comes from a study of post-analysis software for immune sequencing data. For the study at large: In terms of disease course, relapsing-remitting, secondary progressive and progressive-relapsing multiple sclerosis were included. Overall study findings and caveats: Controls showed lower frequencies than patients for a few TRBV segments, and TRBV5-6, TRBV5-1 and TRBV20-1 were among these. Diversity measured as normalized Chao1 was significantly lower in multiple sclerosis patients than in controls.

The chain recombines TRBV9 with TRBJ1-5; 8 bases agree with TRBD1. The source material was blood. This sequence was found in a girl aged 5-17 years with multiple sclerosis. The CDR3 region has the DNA TGTGCCAGCAGCGTCGGACAGGGCTCTAATCAGCCCCAGCATTTT. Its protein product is CASSVGQGSNQPQHF.